These 27 T cell receptor beta chains share one sample of origin, sequenced in a study of blood T cell repertoires in COVID-19. Using immunoSEQ multiplex PCR, the repertoire was profiled, and TCRdb retains in-frame clones only, with some absent. The sample contains 150,000 to 200,000 clones, almost 85% of which appear only once. Sequencing was performed on peripheral blood. All receptors derive from a human donor with acute or convalescent COVID-19. The donor label of this sample is uncertain.

This chain uses TRBV25-1 with TRBJ2-3; 7 bases are a match to TRBD1. The CDR3 length is 13 residues. The junction had 6 bases not matched to a gene; V was cut back by 8 bases and J by 4 bases. The germline V gene encodes CDR1 MGHDK and CDR2 SYGVNS. CDR3 sequence (DNA): TGTGCCAGCGGAAGGACAGGTCCAGATACGCAGTATTTT. Translation: CASGRTGPDTQYF.

The chain joins TRBV30 to TRBJ1-2, with 7 positions matching TRBD1. CDR1 and CDR2 (germline): GTSNPN, SVGIG (reference sequence). J was trimmed by 4 bases and V by 2 bases; bases with no gene match: 1. CDR3 length: 12 residues. CDR3 in DNA: TGTGCCTGGAGTAGGGACAGCTATGGCTACACCTTC. Protein sequence: CAWSRDSYGYTF.

The chain combines TRBV5-1 with TRBJ1-1; perhaps TRBD1 as D (6 bases). This CDR3 spans 18 amino acids. Germline V gene sequence: CDR1 SGHRS, CDR2 YFSETQ. The V gene lost 5 bases and the J gene lost 3 bases, with 26 bases spanning the gap. The CDR3 sequence is CASRLEDPGERLDTEAFF. In DNA form, the CDR3 reads TGCGCCAGCAGGCTTGAGGATCCAGGGGAAAGGCTGGACACTGAAGCTTTCTTT.

The rearrangement joins TRBV3-1 (or the pseudogene TRBV3-2) to TRBJ1-1, with D unresolved. The V gene lost 4 bases and the J gene lost 1 base, with 4 bases spanning the gap. The germline V gene has CDR1 LGHDT and CDR2 YNNKEL (reference sequence). This CDR3 is 12 amino acids long. The CDR3 DNA sequence: TGTGCCAGCAGCCTACAGAACACTGAAGCTTTCTTT. Translation gives CASSLQNTEAFF.

The rearrangement joins TRBV9 to TRBJ1-5; D is unresolved. Trimming stripped 7 bases from V and 4 bases from J, with 9 bases between. CDR1 and CDR2 from the germline V gene are SGDLS and YYNGEE. This CDR3 region has 12 residues. The CDR3 DNA sequence: TGTGCCAGCTCCCGGGGTAATCAGCCCCAGCATTTT. Translated, it gives CASSRGNQPQHF.

J is TRBJ2-3 and V is TRBV9; TRBD2 is a possible D gene (6 bases). This CDR3 is built from 15 residues. Trimming removed 4 bases at V and 6 bases at J, with 18 bases between. Germline values: CDR1 SGDLS, CDR2 YYNGEE. The CDR3 sequence is CASSQLERRGDTQYF. CDR3 DNA: TGTGCCAGCAGCCAGCTTGAGCGGAGGGGTGATACGCAGTATTTT.

V and J are TRBV6-4 and TRBJ1-2; possibly TRBD1 for D (6 bases). CDR1 is MRHNA, CDR2 SNTAGT, per germline. This CDR3 is 13 amino acids long. Trimming removed 6 bases at V and 7 bases at J, with 15 bases between. The CDR3 DNA reads as TGTGCCAGCAGCGCTACACAGGGATCTGGCTACACCTTC. Translating gives CASSATQGSGYTF.

This clone has only one observation. V gene TRBV7-9 combines with J gene TRBJ2-7, with 7 bases that match TRBD1. Germline CDR1 reads SEHNR; CDR2 reads FQNEAQ (reference sequence). Trimming took 0 bases from V and 4 from J; bases not matched to a gene: 12. This CDR3 spans 17 amino acids. CDR3 nucleotide sequence: TGTGCCAGCAGCTTAGCCTATGGGACAGCAAAAATGTACGAGCAGTACTTC. Amino acid sequence: CASSLAYGTAKMYEQYF.

This sequence joins TRBV7-3 and TRBJ2-5, with 9 bases matching TRBD1. The CDR3 sequence is 16 residues long. With 0 bases clipped from V and 4 bases from J, the junction kept 6 bases outside the gene matches. CDR1 and CDR2 (germline): SGHTA, FQGTGA. The CDR3 sequence: CASSLTVGGQGETQYF. CDR3 coding DNA: TGTGCCAGCAGCTTAACCGTTGGGGGACAGGGAGAGACCCAGTACTTC.

J is TRBJ2-5 and V is TRBV27; unclear D gene. CDR3 length: 13 residues. The germline V and J ends were trimmed by 2 bases and 5 bases, with 9 bases remaining between them. Germline-derived CDR1 and CDR2 are MNHEY and SMNVEV (reference sequence). The CDR3 is CASSLTNRETQYF. In DNA, the CDR3 is TGTGCCAGCAGTTTAACTAACCGGGAGACCCAGTACTTC.

The sample holds one count of this clone. V usage is TRBV7-3 and J usage is TRBJ2-1; 10 bases are shared with TRBD1. Trimming cost V 5 bases and J 5 bases; bases outside gene matches: 6. Germline CDR1 and CDR2: SGHTA and FQGTGA. The CDR3 covers 15 residues. The CDR3, as DNA: TGTGCCAGCAGCCGCCGGGACAGGGGCGACAATGAGCAGTTCTTC. Its protein product is CASSRRDRGDNEQFF.

The chain combines TRBV7-2 with TRBJ1-6; a possible D gene is TRBD1 (5 bases). Per germline, CDR1 SGHTA and CDR2 FQGNSA. V lost 1 base and J 7 bases, leaving 11 bases between the germline ends. This CDR3 is 15 amino acids long. CDR3 nucleotide sequence: TGTGCCAGCAGCTTAGATCAGGGAGGAAATTCACCCCTCCACTTT. Translation gives CASSLDQGGNSPLHF.

The chain's CDR3 is CASSTRRASDTQYF. Here the CDR3 DNA reads TGTGCCAGCAGCACCCGGAGGGCTAGCGATACGCAGTATTTT. The chain uses TRBV21-1 and TRBJ2-3; the table's D call TRBD2 went unverified against the DNA. TRBV21-1 is flagged as a pseudogene. The CDR3 runs 14 residues.

This clone was seen a handful of times. V and J are TRBV28 and TRBJ2-7; 8 bases map to TRBD2. There are 15 residues in the CDR3. J lost 3 bases, V lost 3 bases, and 7 bases had no gene match. Germline lookup yields CDR1 MDHEN and CDR2 SYDVKM. In DNA form, the CDR3 reads TGTGCCAGCAGTTTCATCGCGGGAGGAGGCTACGAGCAGTACTTC. It codes for CASSFIAGGGYEQYF.

The chain joins TRBV6-6 to TRBJ2-1, with 11 nucleotides matching TRBD2. J lost 8 bases, V lost 2 bases, and 8 bases had no gene match. Germline CDR1 reads MNHNY; CDR2 reads SVGAGI (reference sequence). The CDR3 totals 16 residues. The CDR3 here is CASSYRTSGFGDEQFF. The CDR3 nucleotides read TGTGCCAGCAGTTACAGGACTAGCGGGTTTGGGGATGAGCAGTTCTTC.

The rearrangement links TRBV6-5 to TRBJ1-5; tentatively, D is TRBD1 (6 bases). Germline CDR1 reads MNHEY; CDR2 reads SVGAGI. Trimming took off 8 bases at V and 7 bases at J, with 15 bases between the two ends. CDR3 length: 13 amino acids. The CDR3 region has the DNA TGTGCCAGCGCTAACAGGGTCGAGCAGCCCCAGCATTTT. It codes for CASANRVEQPQHF.

This chain links TRBV5-4 with TRBJ2-7, with 13 bases that match TRBD2. Germline V gene sequence: CDR1 SGHNT, CDR2 YYREEE (reference sequence). With 4 bases clipped from V and 5 bases from J, the junction kept 12 bases outside the gene matches. The CDR3 covers 17 residues. The chain's CDR3 is CASSPLGLAGAVNEQYF. The CDR3 coding sequence is TGTGCCAGCAGCCCTCTCGGACTAGCGGGAGCTGTAAACGAGCAGTACTTC.

The table lists this clone with a count of one. The V and J genes are TRBV6-5 and TRBJ2-7; 7 bases line up with TRBD1. CDR3 length equals 15 residues. The V segment lost 4 bases and the J segment 3 bases; nucleotides outside the gene matches: 9. Germline assignment: CDR1 MNHEY and CDR2 SVGAGI. DNA for the CDR3: TGTGCCAGCAGTTCAAATTGGGGACAGTTCTACGAGCAGTACTTC. Protein product: CASSSNWGQFYEQYF.

A note on this clone: Other nucleotide sequences from this sample produce the same CDR3. The V gene is TRBV20-1, the J gene TRBJ2-5; D uncertain. Germline CDR1 is DFQATT and CDR2 is SNEGSKA (reference sequence). Trimming took 2 bases from V and 2 from J, leaving 3 bases between them. There are 11 residues in the CDR3. The CDR3 DNA reads TGCAGTGCTAGACGGCAAGAGACCCAGTACTTC. Translated: CSARRQETQYF.

The rearrangement joins TRBV5-4 to TRBJ2-3; D remains ambiguous. Deletions cut 6 bases from V and 1 base from J, with 9 bases between. Germline values: CDR1 SGHNT, CDR2 YYREEE (reference sequence). The CDR3 length is 13 residues. CDR3 DNA: TGTGCCAGCACCTATCCGGGCACAGATACGCAGTATTTT. This encodes CASTYPGTDTQYF.

This chain links TRBV9 with TRBJ1-5, with TRBD1 matching over 8 bases. CDR3 size: 13 residues. V lost 4 bases and J lost 6; bases outside the gene matches: 3. Germline lookup yields CDR1 SGDLS and CDR2 YYNGEE. CDR3 nucleotide sequence: TGTGCCAGCAGCACAGGGGGGGGTCAGCCCCAGCATTTT. This translates into CASSTGGGQPQHF. The full variable domain, its missing parts supplied by reference TRBV9 and TRBJ1-5, is DSGVTQTPKHLITATGQRVTLRCSPRSGDLSVYWYQQSLDQGLQFLIQYYNGEERAKGNILERFSAQQFPDLHSELNLSSLELGDSALYFCASSTGGGQPQHFGDGTRLSIL.

The chain carries TRBV12-3 or TRBV12-4 and TRBJ2-5; 8 bases align to TRBD2. This CDR3 is built from 13 residues. V trimming: 8 bases; J trimming: 2 bases; junction bases outside the gene matches: 4. CDR3 in DNA: TGTGCCAGCCGGGAGGGGAGTCAAGAGACCCAGTACTTC. Its translation is CASREGSQETQYF.

The rearrangement joins TRBV7-9 to TRBJ2-2, with 9 bases matching TRBD2. The CDR3 spans 16 residues. V trimming: 1 base; J trimming: 4 bases; junction bases outside the gene matches: 4. The germline CDR1 and CDR2 sequences are SEHNR and FQNEAQ (reference sequence). Here the CDR3 reads CASSLGASGTTGELFF. CDR3 in DNA: TGTGCCAGCAGCTTAGGTGCTAGCGGGACCACCGGGGAGCTGTTTTTT. The complete variable domain, with remaining parts taken from reference TRBV7-9 and TRBJ2-2, reads DTGVSQNPRHKITKRGQNVTFRCDPISEHNRLYWYRQTLGQGPEFLTYFQNEAQLEKSRLLSDRFSAERPKGSFSTLEIQRTEQGDSAMYLCASSLGASGTTGELFFGEGSRLTVL.

This clone was seen only a few times. CDR3 sequence (DNA): TGTGCCAGCAGCTTGTCCCCAGGGAACTCCTACGAGCAGTACTTC. Translation: CASSLSPGNSYEQYF. The chain recombines TRBV7-2 with TRBJ2-7; D may be TRBD1 (5 bases). V lost 3 bases, J lost 0 bases, and 12 bases lay in between. The CDR3 is made up of 15 amino acids. Germline loops: CDR1 SGHTA, CDR2 FQGNSA.

V usage is TRBV18 and J usage is TRBJ2-3; 9 positions match TRBD1. The germline gives CDR1 KGHSH, CDR2 LQKENI. Losses at the gene ends were 2 bases for V and 6 bases for J; bases not matched to a gene: 12. The CDR3 length is 17 residues. DNA for the CDR3: TGTGCCAGCTCACCAGTACAGGGGGCGCGTGGTAGCGATACGCAGTATTTT. The encoded protein is CASSPVQGARGSDTQYF.

The gene calls are TRBV7-6 and TRBJ2-5; 10 nucleotides line up with TRBD2. The CDR3 is made up of 15 amino acids. Germline loops: CDR1 SGHVS, CDR2 FNYEAQ. V shed 2 bases and J 5 bases; nucleotides not matched to a gene: 5. CDR3 nucleotide sequence: TGTGCCAGCAGCTTACTAGCGGGAGTTCTTGAGACCCAGTACTTC. It specifies CASSLLAGVLETQYF.

V usage is TRBV24-1 and J usage is TRBJ2-1, with 11 positions matching TRBD2. Germline loops: CDR1 KGHDR, CDR2 SFDVKD. There are 19 residues in the CDR3. J gave up 6 bases and V 6 bases, and 18 bases lay outside the gene matches. CDR3 region: CATSPLTGAGTSGPNEQFF. The CDR3 bases are TGTGCCACCAGTCCCCTGACGGGGGCCGGGACTAGCGGACCCAATGAGCAGTTCTTC.